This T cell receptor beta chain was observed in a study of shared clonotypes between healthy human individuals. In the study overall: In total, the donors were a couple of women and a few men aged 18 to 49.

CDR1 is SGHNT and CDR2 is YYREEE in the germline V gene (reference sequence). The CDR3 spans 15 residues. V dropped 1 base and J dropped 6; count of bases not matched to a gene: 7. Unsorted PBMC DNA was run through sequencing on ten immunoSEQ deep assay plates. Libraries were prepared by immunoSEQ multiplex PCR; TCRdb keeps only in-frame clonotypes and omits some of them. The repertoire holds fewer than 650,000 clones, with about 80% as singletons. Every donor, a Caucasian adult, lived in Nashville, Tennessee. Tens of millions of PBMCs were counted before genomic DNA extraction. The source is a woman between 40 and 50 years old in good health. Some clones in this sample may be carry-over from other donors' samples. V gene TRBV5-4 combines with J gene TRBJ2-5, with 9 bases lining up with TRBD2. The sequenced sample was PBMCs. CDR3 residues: CASSLLAGGQKTQYF. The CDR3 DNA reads TGTGCCAGCAGCTTGCTGGCGGGAGGGCAGAAGACCCAGTACTTC.